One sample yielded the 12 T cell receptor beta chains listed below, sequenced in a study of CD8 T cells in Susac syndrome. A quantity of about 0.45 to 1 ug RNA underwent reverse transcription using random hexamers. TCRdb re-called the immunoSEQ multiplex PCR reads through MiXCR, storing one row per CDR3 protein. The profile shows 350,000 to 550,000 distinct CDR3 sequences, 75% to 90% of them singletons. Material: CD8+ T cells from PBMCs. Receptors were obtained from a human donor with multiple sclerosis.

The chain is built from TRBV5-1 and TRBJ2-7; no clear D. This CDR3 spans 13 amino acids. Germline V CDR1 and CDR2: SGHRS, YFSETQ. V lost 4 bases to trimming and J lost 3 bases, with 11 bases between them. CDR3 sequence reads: CASSPGINYEQYF. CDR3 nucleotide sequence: TGCGCCAGCAGCCCTGGGATAAACTACGAGCAGTACTTC.

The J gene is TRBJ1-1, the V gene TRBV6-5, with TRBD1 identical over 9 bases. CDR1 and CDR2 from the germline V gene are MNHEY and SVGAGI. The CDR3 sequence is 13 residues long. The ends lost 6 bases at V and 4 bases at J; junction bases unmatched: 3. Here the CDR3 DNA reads TGTGCCAGCAGAATGGGACAGGGCACTGAAGCTTTCTTT. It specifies CASRMGQGTEAFF.

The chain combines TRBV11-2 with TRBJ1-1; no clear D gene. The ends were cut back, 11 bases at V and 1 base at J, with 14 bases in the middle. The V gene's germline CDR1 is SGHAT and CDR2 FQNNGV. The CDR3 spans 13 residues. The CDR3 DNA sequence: TGTGCCCCCCCCGGCCTTCAGAACACTGAAGCTTTCTTT. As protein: CAPPGLQNTEAFF.

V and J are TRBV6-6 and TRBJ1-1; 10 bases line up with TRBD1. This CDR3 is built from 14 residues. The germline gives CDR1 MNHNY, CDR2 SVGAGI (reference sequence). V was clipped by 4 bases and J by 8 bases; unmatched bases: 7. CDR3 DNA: TGTGCCAGCAGTTCCCTACGACAGGGGGCGGAAGCTTTCTTT. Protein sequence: CASSSLRQGAEAFF.

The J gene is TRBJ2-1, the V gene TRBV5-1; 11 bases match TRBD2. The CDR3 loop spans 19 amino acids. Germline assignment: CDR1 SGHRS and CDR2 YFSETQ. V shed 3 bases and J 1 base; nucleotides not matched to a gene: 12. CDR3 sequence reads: CASSSGDHGTSGSYNEQFF. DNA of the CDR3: TGCGCCAGCAGCTCGGGGGACCACGGGACTAGCGGTTCCTACAATGAGCAGTTCTTC.

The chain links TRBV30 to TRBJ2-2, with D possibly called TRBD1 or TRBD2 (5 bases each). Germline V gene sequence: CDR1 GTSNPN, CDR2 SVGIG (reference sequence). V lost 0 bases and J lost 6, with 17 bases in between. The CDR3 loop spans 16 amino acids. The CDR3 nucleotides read TGTGCCTGGAGTGTACTGGGGCTAGCAAACGCCGGGGAGCTGTTTTTT. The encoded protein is CAWSVLGLANAGELFF.

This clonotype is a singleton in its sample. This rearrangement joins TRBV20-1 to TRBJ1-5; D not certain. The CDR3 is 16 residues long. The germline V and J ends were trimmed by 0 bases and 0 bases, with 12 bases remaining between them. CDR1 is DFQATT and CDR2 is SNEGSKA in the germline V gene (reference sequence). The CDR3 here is CSAREIENYSNQPQHF. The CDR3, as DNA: TGCAGTGCTAGAGAGATTGAGAATTATAGCAATCAGCCCCAGCATTTT.

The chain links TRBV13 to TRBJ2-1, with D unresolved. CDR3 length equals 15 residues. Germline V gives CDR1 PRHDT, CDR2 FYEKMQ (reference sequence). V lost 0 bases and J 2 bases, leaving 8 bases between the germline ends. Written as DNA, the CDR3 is TGTGCCAGCAGCTTAGGACTAAACGCCTACAATGAGCAGTTCTTC. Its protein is CASSLGLNAYNEQFF.

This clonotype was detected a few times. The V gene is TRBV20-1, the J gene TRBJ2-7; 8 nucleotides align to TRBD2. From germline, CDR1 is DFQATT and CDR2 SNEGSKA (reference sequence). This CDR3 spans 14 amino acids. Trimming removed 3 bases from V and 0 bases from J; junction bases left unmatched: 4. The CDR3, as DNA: TGCAGTGCTAGTCCCGGGAGGGCCTCCTACGAGCAGTACTTC. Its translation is CSASPGRASYEQYF.

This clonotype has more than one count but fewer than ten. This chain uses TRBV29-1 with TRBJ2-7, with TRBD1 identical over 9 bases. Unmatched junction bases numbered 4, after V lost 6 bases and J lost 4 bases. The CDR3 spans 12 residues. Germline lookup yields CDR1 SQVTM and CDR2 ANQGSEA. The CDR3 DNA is TGCAGCGTCGCGACAGGGGGGTACGAGCAGTACTTC. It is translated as CSVATGGYEQYF.

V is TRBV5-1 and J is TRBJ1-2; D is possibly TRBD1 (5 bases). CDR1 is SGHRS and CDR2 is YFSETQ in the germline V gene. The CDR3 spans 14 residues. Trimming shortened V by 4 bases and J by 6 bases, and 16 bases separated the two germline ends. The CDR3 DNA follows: TGCGCCAGCAGCCCGGGACCTGGGGACCATGGCTACACCTTC. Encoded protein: CASSPGPGDHGYTF.

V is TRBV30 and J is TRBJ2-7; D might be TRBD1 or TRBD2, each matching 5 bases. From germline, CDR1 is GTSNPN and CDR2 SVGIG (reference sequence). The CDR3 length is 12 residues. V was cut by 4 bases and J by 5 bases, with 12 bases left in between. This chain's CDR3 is CAWTRGSHEQYF. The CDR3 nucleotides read TGTGCCTGGACGAGGGGTTCTCACGAGCAGTACTTC.